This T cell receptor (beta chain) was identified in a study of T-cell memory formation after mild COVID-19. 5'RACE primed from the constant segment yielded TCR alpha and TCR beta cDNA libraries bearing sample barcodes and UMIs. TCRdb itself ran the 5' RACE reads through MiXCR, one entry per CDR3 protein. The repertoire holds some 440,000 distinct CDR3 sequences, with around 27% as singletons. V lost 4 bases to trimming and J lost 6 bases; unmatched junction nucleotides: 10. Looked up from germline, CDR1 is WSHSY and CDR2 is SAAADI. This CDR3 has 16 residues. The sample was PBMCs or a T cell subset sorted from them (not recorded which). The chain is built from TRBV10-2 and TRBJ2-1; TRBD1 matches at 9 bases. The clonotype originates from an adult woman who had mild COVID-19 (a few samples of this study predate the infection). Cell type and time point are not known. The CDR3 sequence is CASSGIRDREANEQFF. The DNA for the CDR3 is TGCGCCAGCAGTGGGATCCGGGACAGGGAGGCCAATGAGCAGTTCTTC.